The 2 T cell receptor beta chains below come from one sample, sequenced in a study of technical replicates of blood from a few donors. The repertoire was sequenced with immunoSEQ multiplex PCR; TCRdb's copy has only in-frame clones and lacks some. The table lists about 97,000 clones, about 95% of them singletons. Material for sequencing was T cells isolated from PBMCs. Source of these receptors: a human donor in good health.

The chain recombines TRBV7-3 with TRBJ1-1; TRBD1 agrees at 9 bases. With 1 base clipped from V and 2 bases from J, the junction kept 2 bases outside the gene matches. The CDR3 runs 15 residues. Germline-derived CDR1 and CDR2 are SGHTA and FQGTGA. CDR3 nucleotide sequence: TGTGCCAGCAGCTTAAGAACAGGGGGCAACACTGAAGCTTTCTTT. It encodes CASSLRTGGNTEAFF.

The chain links TRBV10-3 to TRBJ2-1; TRBD1 matches 8 bases. The germline CDR1 and CDR2 sequences are ENHRY and SYGVKD. The J segment lost 2 bases and the V segment lost 10 bases, leaving 10 bases of the junction unmatched. The CDR3 spans 15 residues. In DNA form, the CDR3 reads TGTGCCACAGGTCACGGGACAGGCACCTACAATGAGCAGTTCTTC. Translated, it gives CATGHGTGTYNEQFF.